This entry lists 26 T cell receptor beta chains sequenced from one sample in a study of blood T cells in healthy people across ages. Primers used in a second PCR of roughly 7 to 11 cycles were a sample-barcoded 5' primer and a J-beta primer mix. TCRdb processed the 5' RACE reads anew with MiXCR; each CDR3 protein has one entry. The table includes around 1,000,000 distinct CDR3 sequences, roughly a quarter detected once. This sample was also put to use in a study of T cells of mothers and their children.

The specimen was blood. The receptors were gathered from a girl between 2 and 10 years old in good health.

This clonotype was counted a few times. Here the CDR3 reads CASSQEGTSLEETQYF. The CDR3 region has the DNA TGTGCCAGCAGCCAAGAGGGGACTAGTTTAGAGGAGACCCAGTACTTC. The chain employs TRBV4-2 and TRBJ2-5; 8 bases fit TRBD2. The CDR3 has 16 amino acids. V dropped 0 bases and J dropped 5; count of bases not matched to a gene: 8. The germline gives CDR1 LGHNA, CDR2 YNFKEQ.

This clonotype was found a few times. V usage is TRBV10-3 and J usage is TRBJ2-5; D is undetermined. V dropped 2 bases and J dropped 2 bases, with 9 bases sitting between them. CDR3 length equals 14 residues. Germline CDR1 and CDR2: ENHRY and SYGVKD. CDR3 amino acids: CAISEVETQETQYF. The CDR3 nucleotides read TGTGCCATCAGTGAGGTGGAGACACAAGAGACCCAGTACTTC.

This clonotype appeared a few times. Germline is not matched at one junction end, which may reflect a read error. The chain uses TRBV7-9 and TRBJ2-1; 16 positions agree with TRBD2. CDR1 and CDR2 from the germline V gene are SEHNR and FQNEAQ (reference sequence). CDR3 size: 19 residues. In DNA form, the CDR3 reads TGTGCCAGCAGACCCGGGACTAGCGGGAGGGGGAGCTCCTGCAATGAGCAGTTCTTC. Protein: CASRPGTSGRGSSCNEQFF.

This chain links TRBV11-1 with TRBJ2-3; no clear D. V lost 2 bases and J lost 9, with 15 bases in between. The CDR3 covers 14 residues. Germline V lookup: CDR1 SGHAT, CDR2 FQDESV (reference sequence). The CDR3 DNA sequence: TGTGCCAGCAGCTTAACCCCCGGCGCGGACACGCAGTATTTT. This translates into CASSLTPGADTQYF.

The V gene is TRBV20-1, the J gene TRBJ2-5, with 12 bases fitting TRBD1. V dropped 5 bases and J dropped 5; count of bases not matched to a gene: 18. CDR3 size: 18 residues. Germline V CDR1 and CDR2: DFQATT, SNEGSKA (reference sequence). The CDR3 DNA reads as TGCAGTGCTTCCTCGGGACAGGGGGCATCCCTTTTCCAGGAGACCCAGTACTTC. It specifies CSASSGQGASLFQETQYF.

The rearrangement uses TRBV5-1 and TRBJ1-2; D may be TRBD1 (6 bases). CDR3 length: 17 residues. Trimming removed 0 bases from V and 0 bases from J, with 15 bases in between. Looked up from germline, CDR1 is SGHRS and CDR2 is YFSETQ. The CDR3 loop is CASSLAKGGTANYGYTF. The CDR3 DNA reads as TGCGCCAGCAGCTTGGCCAAAGGGGGTACAGCTAACTATGGCTACACCTTC.

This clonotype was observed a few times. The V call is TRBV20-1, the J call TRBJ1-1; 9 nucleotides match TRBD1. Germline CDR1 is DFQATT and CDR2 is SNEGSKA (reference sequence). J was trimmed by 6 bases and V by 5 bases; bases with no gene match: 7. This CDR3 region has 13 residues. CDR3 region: CSAPGQGNAEAFF. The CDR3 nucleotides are TGCAGTGCTCCGGGACAGGGAAACGCTGAAGCTTTCTTT.

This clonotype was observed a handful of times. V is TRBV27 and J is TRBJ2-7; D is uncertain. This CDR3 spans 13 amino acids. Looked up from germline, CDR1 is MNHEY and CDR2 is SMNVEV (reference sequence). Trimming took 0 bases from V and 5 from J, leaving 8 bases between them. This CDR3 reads CASSLSIVDEQYF. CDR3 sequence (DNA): TGTGCCAGCAGTTTATCGATAGTGGACGAGCAGTACTTC.

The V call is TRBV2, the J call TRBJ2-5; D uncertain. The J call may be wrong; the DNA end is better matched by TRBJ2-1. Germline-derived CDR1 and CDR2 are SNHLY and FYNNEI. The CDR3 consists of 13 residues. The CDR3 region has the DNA TGTGCCAGCAGTGAATGGGGAACTGACGAGCAGTTCTTC. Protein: CASSEWGTDEQFF.

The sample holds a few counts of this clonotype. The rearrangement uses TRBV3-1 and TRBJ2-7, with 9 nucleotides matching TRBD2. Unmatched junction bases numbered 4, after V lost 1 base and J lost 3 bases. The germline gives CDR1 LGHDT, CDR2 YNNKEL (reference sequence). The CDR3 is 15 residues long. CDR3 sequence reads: CASSQAASGNYEQYF. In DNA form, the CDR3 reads TGTGCCAGCAGCCAAGCAGCTAGCGGGAACTACGAGCAGTACTTC.

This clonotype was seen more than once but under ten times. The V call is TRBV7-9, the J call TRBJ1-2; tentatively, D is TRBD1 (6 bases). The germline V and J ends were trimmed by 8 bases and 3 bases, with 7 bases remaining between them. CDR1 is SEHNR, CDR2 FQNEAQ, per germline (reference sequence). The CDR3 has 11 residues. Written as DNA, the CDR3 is TGTGCCAGCGCAGGGGACTATGGCTACACCTTC. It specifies CASAGDYGYTF.

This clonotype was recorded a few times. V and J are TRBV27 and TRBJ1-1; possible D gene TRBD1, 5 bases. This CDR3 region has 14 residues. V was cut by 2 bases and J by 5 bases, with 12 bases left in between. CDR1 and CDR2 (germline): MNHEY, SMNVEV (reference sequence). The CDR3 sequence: CASSLGDLRTEAFF. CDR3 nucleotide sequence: TGTGCCAGCAGTTTAGGGGACCTTAGGACTGAAGCTTTCTTT.

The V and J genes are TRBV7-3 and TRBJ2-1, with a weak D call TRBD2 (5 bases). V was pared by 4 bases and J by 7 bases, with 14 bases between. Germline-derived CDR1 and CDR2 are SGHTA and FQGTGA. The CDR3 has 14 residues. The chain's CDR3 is CASSSEGEGNEQFF. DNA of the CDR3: TGTGCCAGCAGCTCCGAGGGTGAGGGAAATGAGCAGTTCTTC.

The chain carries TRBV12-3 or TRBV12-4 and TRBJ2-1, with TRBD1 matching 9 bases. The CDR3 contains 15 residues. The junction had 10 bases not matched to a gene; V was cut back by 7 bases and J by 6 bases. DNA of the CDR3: TGTGCCAGCATTCCGGGACAGGGCTCTTCCAATGAGCAGTTCTTC. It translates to CASIPGQGSSNEQFF.

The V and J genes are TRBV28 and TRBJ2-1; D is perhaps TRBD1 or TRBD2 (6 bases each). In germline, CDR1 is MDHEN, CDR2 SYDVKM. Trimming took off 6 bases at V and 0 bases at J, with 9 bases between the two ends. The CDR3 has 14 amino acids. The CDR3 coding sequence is TGTGCCAGCAGGAAGGGGGGCTCCTACAATGAGCAGTTCTTC. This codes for CASRKGGSYNEQFF.

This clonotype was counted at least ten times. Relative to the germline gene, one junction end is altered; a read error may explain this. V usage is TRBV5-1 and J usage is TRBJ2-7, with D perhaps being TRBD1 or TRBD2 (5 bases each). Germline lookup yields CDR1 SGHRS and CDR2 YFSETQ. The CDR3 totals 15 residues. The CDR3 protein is CASSLGGTSSYEQYF. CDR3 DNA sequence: TGTGCCAGCAGCTTAGGTGGGACGAGCTCCTACGAGCAGTACTTC.

CDR3 DNA sequence: TGCAGTGCTATGGGAGGGGGGGGGAGCGCGGCAGATACGCAGTATTTT. Its translation: CSAMGGGGSAADTQYF. The V and J genes are TRBV20-1 and TRBJ2-3; D might be TRBD2 (7 bases). CDR1 is DFQATT, CDR2 SNEGSKA, per germline (reference sequence). Trimming shortened V by 4 bases and J by 4 bases, and 21 bases separated the two germline ends. The CDR3 sequence is 16 residues long.

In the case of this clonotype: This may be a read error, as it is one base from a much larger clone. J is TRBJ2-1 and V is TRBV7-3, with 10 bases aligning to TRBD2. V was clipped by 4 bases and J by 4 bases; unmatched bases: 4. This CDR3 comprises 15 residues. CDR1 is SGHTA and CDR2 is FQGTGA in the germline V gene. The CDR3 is CASSSWTSGYNEQFF. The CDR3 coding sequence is TGTGCCAGCAGCTCCTGGACTAGCGGATACAATGAGCAGTTCTTC.

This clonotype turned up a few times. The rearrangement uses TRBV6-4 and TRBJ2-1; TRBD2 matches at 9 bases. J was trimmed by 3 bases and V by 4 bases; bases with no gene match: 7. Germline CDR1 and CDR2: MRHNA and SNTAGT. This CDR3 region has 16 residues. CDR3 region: CASSVYETSGYNEQFF. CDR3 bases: TGTGCCAGCAGTGTTTATGAGACTAGCGGCTACAATGAGCAGTTCTTC.

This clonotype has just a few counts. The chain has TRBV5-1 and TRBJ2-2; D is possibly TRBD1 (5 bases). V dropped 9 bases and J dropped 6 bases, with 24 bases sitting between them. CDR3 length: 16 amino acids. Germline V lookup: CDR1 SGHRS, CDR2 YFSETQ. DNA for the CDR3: TGCGCCACCCCCAAGGTAGGGGTACAGCAATCCGGGGAGCTGTTTTTT. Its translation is CATPKVGVQQSGELFF.

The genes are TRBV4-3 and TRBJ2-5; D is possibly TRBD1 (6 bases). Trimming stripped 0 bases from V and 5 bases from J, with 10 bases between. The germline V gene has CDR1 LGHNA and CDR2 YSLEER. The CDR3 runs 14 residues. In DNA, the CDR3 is TGCGCCAGCAGCCAAGATAGGGGGATGGAGACCCAGTACTTC. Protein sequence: CASSQDRGMETQYF.

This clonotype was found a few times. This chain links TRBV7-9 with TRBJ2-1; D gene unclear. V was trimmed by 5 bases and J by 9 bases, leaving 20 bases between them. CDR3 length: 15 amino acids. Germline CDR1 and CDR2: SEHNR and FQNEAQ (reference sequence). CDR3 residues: CASSPPPPQPGEQFF. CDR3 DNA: TGTGCCAGCAGCCCACCCCCTCCCCAGCCTGGTGAGCAGTTCTTC.

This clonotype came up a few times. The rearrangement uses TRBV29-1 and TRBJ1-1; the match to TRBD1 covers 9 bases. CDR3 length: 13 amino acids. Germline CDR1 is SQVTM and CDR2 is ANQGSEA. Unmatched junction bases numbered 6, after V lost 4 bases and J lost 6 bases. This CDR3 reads CSVVDRGDAEAFF. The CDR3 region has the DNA TGCAGCGTTGTTGACAGGGGGGACGCTGAAGCTTTCTTT.

The CDR3 sequence is CASSLATPERGYTF. The CDR3 nucleotides are TGTGCCAGCAGCTTAGCGACCCCCGAGAGAGGCTACACCTTC. The chain uses TRBV7-9 and TRBJ1-2; D remains ambiguous. Per germline, CDR1 SEHNR and CDR2 FQNEAQ (reference sequence). The length of the CDR3 is 14 residues. Trimming removed 0 bases from V and 8 bases from J, with 13 bases in between.

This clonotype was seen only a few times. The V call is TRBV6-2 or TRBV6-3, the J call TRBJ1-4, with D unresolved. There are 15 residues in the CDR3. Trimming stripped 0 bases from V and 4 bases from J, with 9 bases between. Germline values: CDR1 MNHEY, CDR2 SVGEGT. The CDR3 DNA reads TGTGCCAGCAGTTACTCATCGGACGATAATGAAAAACTGTTTTTT. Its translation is CASSYSSDDNEKLFF.

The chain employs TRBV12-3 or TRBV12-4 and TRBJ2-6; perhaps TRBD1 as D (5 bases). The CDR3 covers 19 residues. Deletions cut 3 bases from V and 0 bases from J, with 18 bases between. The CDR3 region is CASSFLSLGVISGANVLTF. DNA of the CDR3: TGTGCCAGCAGTTTTTTAAGCTTAGGGGTTATCTCTGGGGCCAACGTCCTGACTTTC.